These 27 T cell receptor beta chains share one sample of origin, sequenced in a study of blood T cell repertoires in COVID-19. Data came from immunoSEQ multiplex PCR; TCRdb stores just in-frame clones and leaves some out. This sample has hundreds of thousands of clones; more than 70% occur once, and the top ten carry 4.5% to 7%. The specimen sequenced was peripheral blood. All receptors derive from an elderly man with acute or convalescent COVID-19.

The V and J genes are TRBV2 and TRBJ2-7; 11 bases fit TRBD2. Germline-derived CDR1 and CDR2 are SNHLY and FYNNEI. The length of the CDR3 is 12 residues. Unmatched junction bases numbered 2, after V lost 7 bases and J lost 6 bases. In DNA, the CDR3 is TGTGCCAGCATTAGCGGGAGGGCCGAGCAGTACTTC. It yields the protein CASISGRAEQYF.

This chain connects TRBV27 to TRBJ2-1; TRBD2 agrees at 8 bases. CDR3 length: 15 amino acids. The V and J ends lost 4 bases and 8 bases, in that order; junction bases with no gene match: 10. Per germline, CDR1 MNHEY and CDR2 SMNVEV (reference sequence). The CDR3 DNA sequence: TGTGCCAGCAGTTCCAGAGCGGGAGTAAAGGATGAGCAGTTCTTC. This sequence encodes CASSSRAGVKDEQFF.

The chain couples TRBV19 to TRBJ2-1, with 11 positions matching TRBD2. The CDR3 has 15 residues. Germline CDR1 LNHDA, CDR2 SQIVND (reference sequence). V was clipped by 4 bases and J by 8 bases; unmatched bases: 7. The CDR3 DNA reads TGTGCCAGTAGTACCGATAGCGGGGGGGCAGATGAGCAGTTCTTC. Translation gives CASSTDSGGADEQFF. The whole variable domain, remainder taken from reference TRBV19 and TRBJ2-1, is DGGITQSPKYLFRKEGQNVTLSCEQNLNHDAMYWYRQDPGQGLRLIYYSQIVNDFQKGDIAEGYSVSREKKESFPLTVTSAQKNPTAFYLCASSTDSGGADEQFFGPGTRLTVL.

The chain is built from TRBV5-6 and TRBJ1-5; 8 bases fit TRBD1. Germline V gene lookup returns CDR1 SGHDT and CDR2 YYEEEE. The junction had 5 bases not matched to a gene; V was cut back by 0 bases and J by 3 bases. The CDR3 is 16 amino acids. The DNA for the CDR3 is TGTGCCAGCAGCTTGGGGACAGGGTCTCCCAATCAGCCCCAGCATTTT. As protein: CASSLGTGSPNQPQHF.

V is TRBV12-3 or TRBV12-4 and J is TRBJ2-2; D ambiguous. There are 13 residues in the CDR3. V lost 8 bases and J 1 base, leaving 8 bases between the germline ends. The DNA of the CDR3 is TGTGCCAGCCTTAACTTGAACACCGGGGAGCTGTTTTTT. It yields the protein CASLNLNTGELFF.

This clone has a single count. The rearrangement links TRBV28 to TRBJ1-2; 9 nucleotides align to TRBD1. The germline CDR1 and CDR2 sequences are MDHEN and SYDVKM. J gave up 3 bases and V 4 bases, and 3 bases lay outside the gene matches. There are 14 residues in the CDR3. CDR3 in amino acids: CASSSRQGDYGYTF. In nucleotides, the CDR3 is TGTGCCAGCAGTTCGCGACAGGGGGACTATGGCTACACCTTC.

This chain connects TRBV4-1 to TRBJ2-1; no clear D. This CDR3 is 15 amino acids long. Per the germline V gene, CDR1 is MGHRA and CDR2 is YSYEKL. The V end was cut by 6 bases, the J end by 7 bases, with 19 bases between. In DNA, the CDR3 is TGCGCCAGCAGATCCGCTGAGGCTACCCGTAATGAGCAGTTCTTC. Translated: CASRSAEATRNEQFF.

This chain uses TRBV19 with TRBJ2-7; 8 bases are a match to TRBD1. This CDR3 has 15 amino acids. The J segment lost 2 bases and the V segment lost 1 base, leaving 4 bases of the junction unmatched. CDR1 and CDR2 from the germline V gene are LNHDA and SQIVND (reference sequence). CDR3 sequence: CASSIGGTGPYEQYF. In DNA form, the CDR3 reads TGTGCCAGTAGTATAGGGGGGACAGGCCCCTACGAGCAGTACTTC. The full variable domain, completed using reference TRBV19 and TRBJ2-7, is DGGITQSPKYLFRKEGQNVTLSCEQNLNHDAMYWYRQDPGQGLRLIYYSQIVNDFQKGDIAEGYSVSREKKESFPLTVTSAQKNPTAFYLCASSIGGTGPYEQYFGPGTRLTVT.

The V and J genes are TRBV6-1 and TRBJ2-7, with 10 bases identical to TRBD2. The germline CDR1 and CDR2 sequences are MNHNS and SASEGT. V was pared by 0 bases and J by 0 bases, with 5 bases of the junction left unmatched. The CDR3 length is 17 residues. CDR3: CASSEARLAGVSYEQYF. The CDR3 DNA is TGTGCCAGCAGTGAAGCTAGGCTAGCGGGAGTCTCCTACGAGCAGTACTTC.

The V call is TRBV15, the J call TRBJ2-1; 7 bases are shared with TRBD2. The V and J ends lost 3 bases and 7 bases, in that order; junction bases with no gene match: 12. The length of the CDR3 is 16 residues. In germline, CDR1 is LNHNV, CDR2 YYDKDF (reference sequence). The CDR3 sequence: CATSRGAGVSLNEQFF. Written as DNA, the CDR3 is TGTGCCACCAGCAGGGGTGCGGGAGTAAGTTTAAATGAGCAGTTCTTC.

The rearrangement links TRBV5-1 to TRBJ2-3, with 11 bases that match TRBD2. CDR1 SGHRS and CDR2 YFSETQ come from the germline V gene. The CDR3 is made up of 16 amino acids. After removal of 4 bases from V and 1 base from J, the junction contained 5 bases not matched to a gene. The CDR3 spells CASSRLAGGRTDTQYF. CDR3 DNA sequence: TGCGCCAGCAGCCGCCTAGCGGGGGGCCGCACAGATACGCAGTATTTT.

This clone was detected once. This chain uses TRBV7-2 with TRBJ1-2, with a weak D call TRBD1 (5 bases). V gave up 5 bases and J gave up 8 bases, with 15 bases separating them. The CDR3 covers 13 residues. From germline, CDR1 is SGHTA and CDR2 FQGNSA. In nucleotides, the CDR3 is TGTGCCAGCAGCCGAACAGGACCCCTCGGCTACACCTTC. It translates to CASSRTGPLGYTF.

This chain uses TRBV25-1 with TRBJ1-2; tentatively, D is TRBD1 (6 bases). The CDR3 runs to 15 residues. In germline, CDR1 is MGHDK, CDR2 SYGVNS. Trimming removed 3 bases from V and 4 bases from J, with 15 bases in between. CDR3 amino acids: CASSDPTGGAYGYTF. CDR3 DNA: TGTGCCAGCAGTGACCCCACGGGGGGGGCCTATGGCTACACCTTC.

The chain links TRBV25-1 to TRBJ2-2, with unresolved D. CDR3 length: 15 amino acids. Trimming stripped 1 base from V and 4 bases from J, with 10 bases between. The germline V gene has CDR1 MGHDK and CDR2 SYGVNS. CDR3 residues: CASSESDTRTGELFF. DNA for the CDR3: TGTGCCAGCAGTGAATCCGACACACGCACCGGGGAGCTGTTTTTT.

This clone was observed a handful of times. This sequence joins TRBV5-1 and TRBJ2-3; D may be TRBD2 (5 bases). The CDR3 consists of 16 residues. V dropped 4 bases and J dropped 5 bases, with 20 bases sitting between them. Germline loops: CDR1 SGHRS, CDR2 YFSETQ. Here the CDR3 reads CASSQVEQTRGDTQYF. The CDR3, as DNA: TGCGCCAGCAGCCAAGTAGAGCAGACCCGGGGAGATACGCAGTATTTT.

The V call is TRBV29-1, the J call TRBJ2-1, with D possibly TRBD1 on 5 matching bases. This CDR3 has 12 residues. Germline V gene lookup returns CDR1 SQVTM and CDR2 ANQGSEA. V lost 6 bases to trimming and J lost 6 bases, with 12 bases between them. The CDR3 protein is CSVRAGSNEQFF. DNA for the CDR3: TGCAGCGTCCGGGCAGGGTCCAATGAGCAGTTCTTC.

The chain links TRBV5-6 to TRBJ1-6; a weak D match, TRBD1 (6 bases). There are 14 residues in the CDR3. V gave up 3 bases and J gave up 10 bases, with 14 bases separating them. Germline CDR1 is SGHDT and CDR2 is YYEEEE. Here the CDR3 DNA reads TGTGCCAGCAGCTGGCAGGGGAAGGAATCACCCCTCCACTTT. Translated, it gives CASSWQGKESPLHF.

This clone was found once. This chain links TRBV20-1 with TRBJ2-1; 15 positions match TRBD2. V was clipped by 3 bases and J by 2 bases; unmatched bases: 2. The CDR3 totals 16 residues. Germline CDR1 is DFQATT and CDR2 is SNEGSKA (reference sequence). CDR3 residues: CSASGLAGGPYNEQFF. The CDR3 bases are TGCAGTGCTAGTGGACTAGCGGGAGGGCCCTACAATGAGCAGTTCTTC.

V and J are TRBV28 and TRBJ2-1; 7 bases align to TRBD1. The CDR3 runs to 12 residues. Trimming cost V 6 bases and J 12 bases; bases outside gene matches: 8. Germline-derived CDR1 and CDR2 are MDHEN and SYDVKM. The CDR3 region is CASRRTGGAQFF. As DNA, the CDR3 is TGTGCCAGCAGGCGGACAGGCGGAGCGCAGTTCTTC.

The chain joins TRBV5-4 to TRBJ1-2; 9 bases map to TRBD1. V shed 5 bases and J 1 base; nucleotides not matched to a gene: 6. This CDR3 region has 15 residues. The germline V gene has CDR1 SGHNT and CDR2 YYREEE (reference sequence). The CDR3 DNA sequence: TGTGCCAGCAGAACCCGGGACAGGGATAACTATGGCTACACCTTC. It codes for CASRTRDRDNYGYTF.

The chain uses TRBV5-1 and TRBJ2-1; TRBD1 is a possible D gene (5 bases). The CDR3 is 14 amino acids. V lost 8 bases, J lost 10 bases, and 22 bases lay in between. Germline CDR1 is SGHRS and CDR2 is YFSETQ. CDR3 DNA: TGCGCCAGTAACCAGGGCCAGAGCTGGGGCGAGCAGTTCTTC. Protein product: CASNQGQSWGEQFF. The variable domain in full, completed from reference TRBV5-1 and TRBJ2-1, reads KAGVTQTPRYLIKTRGQQVTLSCSPISGHRSVSWYQQTPGQGLQFLFEYFSETQRNKGNFPGRFSGRQFSNSRSEMNVSTLELGDSALYLCASNQGQSWGEQFFGPGTRLTVL.

The chain joins TRBV5-1 to TRBJ2-5, with 7 positions matching TRBD2. The CDR3 extends over 15 amino acids. V trimming: 1 base; J trimming: 4 bases; junction bases outside the gene matches: 7. The germline V gene encodes CDR1 SGHRS and CDR2 YFSETQ. In DNA, the CDR3 is TGCGCCAGCAGCTTGACGGGGGGTGGACGAGAGACCCAGTACTTC. Translating gives CASSLTGGGRETQYF.

J is TRBJ2-1 and V is TRBV7-2; weak D call: TRBD2 (6 bases). The CDR3 extends over 14 amino acids. Germline V gene sequence: CDR1 SGHTA, CDR2 FQGNSA. V was trimmed by 1 base and J by 9 bases, leaving 13 bases between them. CDR3 residues: CASSLGRLASEQFF. The CDR3 DNA is TGTGCCAGCAGCTTAGGGAGGCTAGCGAGTGAGCAGTTCTTC.

This CDR3 is CASSGQMNTEAFF. Here the CDR3 DNA reads TGTGCCAGTAGTGGACAGATGAACACTGAAGCTTTCTTT. This chain uses TRBV19 with TRBJ1-1; perhaps TRBD1 as D (6 bases). This CDR3 has 13 amino acids. Trimming stripped 5 bases from V and 0 bases from J, with 7 bases between. Per germline, CDR1 LNHDA and CDR2 SQIVND (reference sequence).

This rearrangement joins TRBV2 to TRBJ2-7; perhaps TRBD1 as D (6 bases). The CDR3 has 12 amino acids. Germline CDR1 reads SNHLY; CDR2 reads FYNNEI. Trimming left V 6 bases short and J 4 bases short, with 10 bases between. CDR3 amino acids: CASREGQYEQYF. CDR3 sequence (DNA): TGTGCCAGCAGAGAGGGACAATACGAGCAGTACTTC.

J is TRBJ2-7 and V is TRBV19; possible D gene TRBD1, 6 bases. CDR1 LNHDA and CDR2 SQIVND come from the germline V gene (reference sequence). CDR3 size: 13 residues. Trimming took off 5 bases at V and 2 bases at J, with 10 bases between the two ends. The CDR3 sequence: CASSPDRAYEQYF. Written as DNA, the CDR3 is TGTGCCAGTAGTCCGGACAGAGCCTACGAGCAGTACTTC. The whole variable domain, filled in from reference TRBV19 and TRBJ2-7, reads DGGITQSPKYLFRKEGQNVTLSCEQNLNHDAMYWYRQDPGQGLRLIYYSQIVNDFQKGDIAEGYSVSREKKESFPLTVTSAQKNPTAFYLCASSPDRAYEQYFGPGTRLTVT.

V usage is TRBV5-4 and J usage is TRBJ2-7, with a possible D match to TRBD2 (6 bases). V gave up 6 bases and J gave up 3 bases, with 19 bases separating them. Germline V gene sequence: CDR1 SGHNT, CDR2 YYREEE (reference sequence). The CDR3 runs to 15 residues. The CDR3 coding sequence is TGTGCCAGCACCCTTGGGGGGACGGAGAACTACGAGCAGTACTTC. Translated: CASTLGGTENYEQYF.